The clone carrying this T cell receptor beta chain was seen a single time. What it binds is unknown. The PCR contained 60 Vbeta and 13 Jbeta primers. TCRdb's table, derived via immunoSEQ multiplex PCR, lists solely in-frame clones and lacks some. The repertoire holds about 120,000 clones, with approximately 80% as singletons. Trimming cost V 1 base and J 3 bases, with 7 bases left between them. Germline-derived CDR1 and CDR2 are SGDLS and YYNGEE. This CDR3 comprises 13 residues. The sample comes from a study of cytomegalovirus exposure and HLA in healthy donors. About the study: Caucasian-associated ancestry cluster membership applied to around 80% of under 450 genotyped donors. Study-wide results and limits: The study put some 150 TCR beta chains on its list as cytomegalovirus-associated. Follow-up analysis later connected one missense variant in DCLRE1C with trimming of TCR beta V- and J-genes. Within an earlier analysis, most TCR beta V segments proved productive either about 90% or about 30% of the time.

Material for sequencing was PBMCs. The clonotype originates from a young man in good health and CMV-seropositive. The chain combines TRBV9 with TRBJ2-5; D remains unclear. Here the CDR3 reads CASSVQDKETQYF. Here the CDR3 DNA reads TGTGCCAGCAGCGTACAGGATAAAGAGACCCAGTACTTC.